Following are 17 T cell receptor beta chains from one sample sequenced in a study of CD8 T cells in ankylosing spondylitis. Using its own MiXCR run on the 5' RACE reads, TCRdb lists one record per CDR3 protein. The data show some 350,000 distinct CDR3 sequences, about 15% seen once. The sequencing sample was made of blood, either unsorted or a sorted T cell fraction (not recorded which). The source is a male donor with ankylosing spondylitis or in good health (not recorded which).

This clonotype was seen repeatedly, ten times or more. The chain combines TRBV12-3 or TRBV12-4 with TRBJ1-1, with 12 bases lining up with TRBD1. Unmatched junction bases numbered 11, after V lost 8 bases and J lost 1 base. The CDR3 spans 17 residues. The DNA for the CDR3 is TGTGCCAGCTTCCCCCGGGGACAGGGGGCCGGGAACACTGAAGCTTTCTTT. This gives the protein CASFPRGQGAGNTEAFF.

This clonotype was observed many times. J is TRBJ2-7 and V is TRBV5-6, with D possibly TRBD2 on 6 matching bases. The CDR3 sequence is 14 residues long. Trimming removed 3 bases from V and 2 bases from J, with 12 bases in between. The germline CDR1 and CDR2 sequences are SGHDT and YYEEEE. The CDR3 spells CASSSGTGAYEQYF. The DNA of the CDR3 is TGTGCCAGCAGCTCCGGGACTGGTGCCTACGAGCAGTACTTC.

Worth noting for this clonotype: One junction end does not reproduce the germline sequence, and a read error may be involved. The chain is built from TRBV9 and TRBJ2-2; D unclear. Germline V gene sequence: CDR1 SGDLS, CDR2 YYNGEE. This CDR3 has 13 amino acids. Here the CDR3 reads CASSVESTRELFF. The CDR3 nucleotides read TGTGCCAGCAGCGTAGAGTCCACCAGGGAGCTGTTTTTT.

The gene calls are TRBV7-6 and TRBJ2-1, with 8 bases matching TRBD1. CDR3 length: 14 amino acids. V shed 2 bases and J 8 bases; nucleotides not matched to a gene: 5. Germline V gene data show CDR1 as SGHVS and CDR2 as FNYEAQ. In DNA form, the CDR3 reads TGTGCCAGCAGCTTATGGTCGACAGGGGATGAGCAGTTCTTC. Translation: CASSLWSTGDEQFF.

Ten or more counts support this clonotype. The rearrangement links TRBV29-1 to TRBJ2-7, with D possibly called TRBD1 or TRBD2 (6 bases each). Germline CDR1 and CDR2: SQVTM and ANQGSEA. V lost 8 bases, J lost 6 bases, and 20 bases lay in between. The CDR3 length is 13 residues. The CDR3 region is CSSLGGLGGEQYF. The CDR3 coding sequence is TGCAGCTCCCTAGGGGGGCTCGGAGGCGAGCAGTACTTC.

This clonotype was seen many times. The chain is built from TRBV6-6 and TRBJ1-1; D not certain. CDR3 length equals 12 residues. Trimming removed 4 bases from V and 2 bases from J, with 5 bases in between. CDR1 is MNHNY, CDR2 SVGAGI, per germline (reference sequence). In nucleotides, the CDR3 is TGTGCCAGCAGTTCCATCAACACTGAAGCTTTCTTT. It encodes CASSSINTEAFF.

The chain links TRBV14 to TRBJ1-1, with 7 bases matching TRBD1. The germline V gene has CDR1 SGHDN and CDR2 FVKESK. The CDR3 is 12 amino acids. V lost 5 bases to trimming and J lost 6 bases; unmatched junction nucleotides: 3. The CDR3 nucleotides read TGTGCCAGCAGCACAGGGGAACCTGAAGCTTTCTTT. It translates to CASSTGEPEAFF.

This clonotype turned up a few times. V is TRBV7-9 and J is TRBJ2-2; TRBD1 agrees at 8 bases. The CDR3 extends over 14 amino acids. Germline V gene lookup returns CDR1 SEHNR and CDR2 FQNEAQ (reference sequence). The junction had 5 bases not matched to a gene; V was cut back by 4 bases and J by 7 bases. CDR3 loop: CASSWDRPSGELFF. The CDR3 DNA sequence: TGTGCCAGCAGCTGGGACAGGCCTAGCGGGGAGCTGTTTTTT.

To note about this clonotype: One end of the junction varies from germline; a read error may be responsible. CDR3 loop: CLVGGPYGYTF. CDR3 coding DNA: TGCTTGGTGGGGGGGCCCTATGGCTACACCTTC. The V call is TRBV12-3 or TRBV12-4, the J call TRBJ1-2, with a possible D match to TRBD1 (6 bases). This CDR3 contains 11 residues.

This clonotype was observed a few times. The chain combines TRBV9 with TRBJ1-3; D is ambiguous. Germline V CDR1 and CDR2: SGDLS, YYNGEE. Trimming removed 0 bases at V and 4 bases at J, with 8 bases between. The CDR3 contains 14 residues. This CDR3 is CASSVEVKGNTIYF. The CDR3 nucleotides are TGTGCCAGCAGCGTAGAAGTCAAGGGAAACACCATATATTTT.

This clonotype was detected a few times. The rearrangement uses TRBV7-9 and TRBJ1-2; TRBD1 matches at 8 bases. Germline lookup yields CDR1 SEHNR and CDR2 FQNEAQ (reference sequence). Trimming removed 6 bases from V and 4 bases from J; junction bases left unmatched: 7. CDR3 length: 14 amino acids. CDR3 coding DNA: TGTGCCAGCAGTTCTTCAGGGGGCGGCTATGGCTACACCTTC. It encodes CASSSSGGGYGYTF.

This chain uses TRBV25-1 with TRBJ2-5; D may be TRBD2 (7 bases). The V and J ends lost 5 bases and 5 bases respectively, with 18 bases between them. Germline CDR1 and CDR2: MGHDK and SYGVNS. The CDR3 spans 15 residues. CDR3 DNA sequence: TGTGCCAGCAGTCATCGCGGGGGCTCTTTTGAGACCCAGTACTTC. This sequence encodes CASSHRGGSFETQYF. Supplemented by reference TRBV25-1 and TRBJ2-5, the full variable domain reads EADIYQTPRYLVIGTGKKITLECSQTMGHDKMYWYQQDPGMELHLIHYSYGVNSTEKGDLSSESTVSRIRTEHFPLTLESARPSHTSQYLCASSHRGGSFETQYFGPGTRLLVL.

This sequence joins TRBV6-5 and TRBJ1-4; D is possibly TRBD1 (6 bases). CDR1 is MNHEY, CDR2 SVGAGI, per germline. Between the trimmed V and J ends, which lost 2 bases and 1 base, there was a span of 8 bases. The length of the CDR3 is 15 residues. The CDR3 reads CASSYVRGTNEKLFF. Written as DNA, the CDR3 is TGTGCCAGCAGTTACGTCAGGGGAACTAATGAAAAACTGTTTTTT.

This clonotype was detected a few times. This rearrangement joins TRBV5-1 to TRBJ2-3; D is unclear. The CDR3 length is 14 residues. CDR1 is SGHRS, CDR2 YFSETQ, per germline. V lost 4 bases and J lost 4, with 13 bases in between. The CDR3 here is CASSQSRNADTQYF. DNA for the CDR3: TGCGCCAGCAGCCAAAGTCGTAACGCAGATACGCAGTATTTT.

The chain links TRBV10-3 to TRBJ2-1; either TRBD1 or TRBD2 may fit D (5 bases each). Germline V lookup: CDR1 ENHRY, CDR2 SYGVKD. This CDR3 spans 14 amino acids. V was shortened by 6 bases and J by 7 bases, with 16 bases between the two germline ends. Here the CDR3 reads CAISNEEGKNEQFF. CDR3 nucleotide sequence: TGTGCCATCAGCAACGAAGAGGGGAAAAATGAGCAGTTCTTC.

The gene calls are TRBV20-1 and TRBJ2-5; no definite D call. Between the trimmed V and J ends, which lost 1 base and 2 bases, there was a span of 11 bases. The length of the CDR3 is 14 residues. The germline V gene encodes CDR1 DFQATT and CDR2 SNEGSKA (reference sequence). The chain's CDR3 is CSARVAPAQETQYF. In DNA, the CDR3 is TGCAGTGCTAGAGTGGCGCCAGCTCAAGAGACCCAGTACTTC.

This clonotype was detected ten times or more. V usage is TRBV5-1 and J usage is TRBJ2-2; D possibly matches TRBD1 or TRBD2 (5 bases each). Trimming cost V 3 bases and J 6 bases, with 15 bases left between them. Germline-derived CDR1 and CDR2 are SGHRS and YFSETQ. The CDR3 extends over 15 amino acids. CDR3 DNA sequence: TGCGCCAGCAGCTCGTCAGTCAGGGACCCCGGGGAGCTGTTTTTT. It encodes CASSSSVRDPGELFF.